Each of the 23 T cell receptor beta chains below was sequenced from the same sample in a study of blood T cell repertoires in COVID-19. Produced via immunoSEQ multiplex PCR; TCRdb's table is partial and in-frame only. The sample has about 140,000 clones, 75% to 90% seen once. The sample taken for sequencing was PBMCs or T cells enriched from blood (not recorded which). The receptors were gathered from a man aged 50-60 years who had recovered from COVID-19.

The rearrangement joins TRBV28 to TRBJ2-7, with TRBD2 matching over 10 bases. The V and J ends lost 5 bases and 2 bases, in that order; junction bases with no gene match: 9. Germline V gene lookup returns CDR1 MDHEN and CDR2 SYDVKM. This CDR3 is built from 16 residues. The CDR3: CASSPEAGGGTYEQYF. CDR3 coding DNA: TGTGCCAGCAGTCCAGAAGCGGGAGGGGGCACCTACGAGCAGTACTTC.

The rearrangement joins TRBV4-3 to TRBJ2-4; 7 nucleotides match TRBD2. V was clipped by 0 bases and J by 7 bases; unmatched bases: 6. Germline CDR1 reads LGHNA; CDR2 reads YSLEER. The CDR3 spans 15 residues. CDR3 DNA sequence: TGCGCCAGCAGCCAAGAAGCGGGGAGTAAGAACATTCAGTACTTC. This gives the protein CASSQEAGSKNIQYF.

This clone was seen once. This sequence joins TRBV27 and TRBJ2-2; 8 bases line up with TRBD2. This CDR3 region has 16 residues. J lost 5 bases, V lost 2 bases, and 7 bases had no gene match. The germline gives CDR1 MNHEY, CDR2 SMNVEV (reference sequence). For the CDR3, the DNA is TGTGCCAGCAGTTTAAAAGCGGGAGTAGGGACCGGGGAGCTGTTTTTT. It yields the protein CASSLKAGVGTGELFF.

This chain uses TRBV5-1 with TRBJ1-1; maybe TRBD1 (5 bases). V was shortened by 3 bases and J by 3 bases, with 9 bases between the two germline ends. The CDR3 totals 13 residues. From germline, CDR1 is SGHRS and CDR2 YFSETQ. CDR3 residues: CASSSQGDTEAFF. The CDR3 DNA reads as TGCGCCAGCAGCTCCCAGGGTGACACTGAAGCTTTCTTT.

This rearrangement joins TRBV6-1 to TRBJ2-3, with 9 positions matching TRBD1. Germline values: CDR1 MNHNS, CDR2 SASEGT. Trimming at V came to 2 bases and at J to 4 bases, leaving 4 bases not matched to a gene. This CDR3 is 15 amino acids long. CDR3 nucleotides: TGTGCCAGCAGTGAATGGGACAGGGCCTCAGATACGCAGTATTTT. Translating gives CASSEWDRASDTQYF.

CDR3 nucleotides: TGTGCCAGCAGTGTGGAGACTGAAGCTTTCTTT. This sequence encodes CASSVETEAFF. V and J are TRBV2 and TRBJ1-1; D gene uncertain. CDR3 length: 11 residues. Trimming took off 4 bases at V and 5 bases at J, with 5 bases between the two ends. Germline CDR1 reads SNHLY; CDR2 reads FYNNEI.

The chain recombines TRBV28 with TRBJ1-2, with D unresolved. Germline CDR1 and CDR2: MDHEN and SYDVKM. This CDR3 comprises 12 residues. V lost 2 bases to trimming and J lost 1 base, with 2 bases between them. In nucleotides, the CDR3 is TGTGCCAGCAGTTTACTTAACTATGGCTACACCTTC. It yields the protein CASSLLNYGYTF.

The chain joins TRBV7-2 to TRBJ1-2, with D possibly TRBD1 on 5 matching bases. Trimming left V 1 base short and J 4 bases short, with 13 bases between. CDR1 and CDR2 from the germline V gene are SGHTA and FQGNSA. The CDR3 has 15 amino acids. CDR3 coding DNA: TGTGCCAGCAGCTTAGAGGGGAGGGCGGGCTATGGCTACACCTTC. Encoded protein: CASSLEGRAGYGYTF. Using reference TRBV7-2 and TRBJ1-2 for the parts outside the CDR3, the full variable domain is GAGVSQSPSNKVTEKGKDVELRCDPISGHTALYWYRQSLGQGLEFLIYFQGNSAPDKSGLPSDRFSAERTGGSVSTLTIQRTQQEDSAVYLCASSLEGRAGYGYTFGSGTRLTVV.

The CDR3 DNA sequence: TGTGCCAGCGCCCTTGGAGGCGGCGAGACCCAGTACTTC. Amino acids: CASALGGGETQYF. V usage is TRBV7-3 and J usage is TRBJ2-5, with TRBD2 as a possible D gene (5 bases). The CDR3 loop spans 13 amino acids. The V gene lost 8 bases and the J gene lost 5 bases, with 15 bases spanning the gap. CDR1 is SGHTA, CDR2 FQGTGA, per germline. The variable domain in full, with the rest retrieved from reference TRBV7-3 and TRBJ2-5, is GAGVSQTPSNKVTEKGKYVELRCDPISGHTALYWYRQSLGQGPEFLIYFQGTGAADDSGLPNDRFFAVRPEGSVSTLKIQRTERGDSAVYLCASALGGGETQYFGPGTRLLVL.

This clone was picked up a small number of times. This chain connects TRBV6-1 to TRBJ1-4, with 11 bases lining up with TRBD1. Trimming cost V 3 bases and J 9 bases; bases outside gene matches: 6. Looked up from germline, CDR1 is MNHNS and CDR2 is SASEGT. The CDR3 length is 15 residues. DNA for the CDR3: TGTGCCAGCAGTGACCCGGGACAGGGGGAACAAAAACTGTTTTTT. Its protein is CASSDPGQGEQKLFF.

This clone has only one observation. The chain recombines TRBV28 with TRBJ1-2; no firm D call. Germline-derived CDR1 and CDR2 are MDHEN and SYDVKM. The CDR3 sequence is 12 residues long. Trimming shortened V by 8 bases and J by 7 bases, and 14 bases separated the two germline ends. CDR3 in DNA: TGTGCCAGCGTTCGCGGCCTCTCTGGCTACACCTTC. It is translated as CASVRGLSGYTF.

This clone was detected once. The genes are TRBV27 and TRBJ1-1, with 9 bases lining up with TRBD1. Germline CDR1 reads MNHEY; CDR2 reads SMNVEV (reference sequence). The CDR3 totals 16 residues. J gave up 5 bases and V 6 bases, and 13 bases lay outside the gene matches. The CDR3 DNA is TGTGCCAGCAGCCCCGCCGGGGACAGGGACCAAACTGAAGCTTTCTTT. Amino acid sequence: CASSPAGDRDQTEAFF.

The chain has TRBV30 and TRBJ2-4, with D possibly matching TRBD2 (5 bases). The germline gives CDR1 GTSNPN, CDR2 SVGIG (reference sequence). Trimming cost V 0 bases and J 10 bases, with 13 bases left between them. There are 13 residues in the CDR3. The CDR3 nucleotides read TGTGCCTGGAGTGTACTCTCGGAGGCTATTCAGTACTTC. Encoded protein: CAWSVLSEAIQYF. Filled out from reference TRBV30 and TRBJ2-4, the complete variable domain reads SQTIHQWPATLVQPVGSPLSLECTVEGTSNPNLYWYRQAAGRGLQLLFYSVGIGQISSEVPQNLSASRPQDRQFILSSKKLLLSDSGFYLCAWSVLSEAIQYFGAGTRLSVL.

The gene calls are TRBV19 and TRBJ1-2, with D perhaps TRBD1 (6 bases). V shed 5 bases and J shed 2 bases, with 15 bases lying between them. The germline gives CDR1 LNHDA, CDR2 SQIVND (reference sequence). This CDR3 is 15 amino acids long. The CDR3 sequence: CASSYRGDTNYGYTF. In DNA form, the CDR3 reads TGTGCCAGTAGTTATCGGGGGGACACAAACTATGGCTACACCTTC.

This sequence joins TRBV5-1 and TRBJ2-1; TRBD2 might be the D (6 bases). V was shortened by 4 bases and J by 4 bases, with 27 bases between the two germline ends. The CDR3 contains 19 residues. Germline CDR1 is SGHRS and CDR2 is YFSETQ. The CDR3, as DNA: TGCGCCAGCAGCCTAATGATGCCATCGACTAGGGCCCTATACAATGAGCAGTTCTTC. This encodes CASSLMMPSTRALYNEQFF.

The chain has TRBV6-2 or TRBV6-3 and TRBJ2-1; perhaps TRBD2 as D (7 bases). Germline lookup yields CDR1 MNHEY and CDR2 SVGEGT. CDR3 length: 13 amino acids. The V gene lost 5 bases and the J gene lost 15 bases, with 20 bases spanning the gap. The CDR3: CASSKPVGGLVFF. The CDR3 DNA reads TGTGCCAGCAGTAAACCCGTCGGGGGGCTGGTGTTCTTC.

This chain links TRBV11-3 with TRBJ2-2; D remains unclear. The germline V gene has CDR1 SGHNT and CDR2 YENEEA. There are 13 residues in the CDR3. The V and J ends lost 0 bases and 8 bases respectively, with 7 bases between them. The CDR3 DNA reads TGTGCCAGCAGCTTAGATCTAGGTGGGGAGCTGTTTTTT. Its translation is CASSLDLGGELFF.

This chain links TRBV9 with TRBJ2-1; possible D gene TRBD2, 6 bases. The CDR3 is 15 amino acids. Trimming left V 4 bases short and J 3 bases short, with 14 bases between. Germline V lookup: CDR1 SGDLS, CDR2 YYNGEE. The CDR3 region is CASSRRGALYNEQFF. The DNA of the CDR3 is TGTGCCAGCAGCAGGCGGGGTGCCCTCTACAATGAGCAGTTCTTC.

This clone was detected a few times. The chain links TRBV6-5 to TRBJ1-3, with 7 positions matching TRBD1. V was pared by 6 bases and J by 0 bases, with 2 bases of the junction left unmatched. CDR3 length equals 14 residues. Germline V gene lookup returns CDR1 MNHEY and CDR2 SVGAGI. The CDR3: CASRGQSSGNTIYF. The CDR3 DNA follows: TGTGCCAGCAGGGGACAGAGCTCTGGAAACACCATATATTTT.

This rearrangement joins TRBV28 to TRBJ2-7; 10 nucleotides align to TRBD1. V was clipped by 5 bases and J by 6 bases; unmatched bases: 10. CDR1 and CDR2 (germline): MDHEN, SYDVKM. The CDR3 is made up of 15 amino acids. The CDR3 loop reads CASSPQTGGSSEQYV. For the CDR3, the DNA is TGTGCCAGCAGTCCCCAGACAGGGGGCTCGAGCGAGCAGTACGTC.

CDR3 residues: CASSPLNQPQHF. CDR3 nucleotides: TGTGCCAGCAGTCCCCTCAATCAGCCCCAGCATTTT. The J gene is TRBJ1-5, the V gene TRBV27; D ambiguous. Trimming removed 5 bases at V and 3 bases at J, with 5 bases between. The CDR3 sequence is 12 residues long. Germline V CDR1 and CDR2: MNHEY, SMNVEV (reference sequence).

V is TRBV5-8 and J is TRBJ2-5; 8 nucleotides match TRBD1. The CDR3 runs to 15 residues. The germline CDR1 and CDR2 sequences are SGHTS and YDEGEE. Trimming cost V 3 bases and J 0 bases; bases outside gene matches: 4. The DNA for the CDR3 is TGTGCCAGCAGCTCGGGGACAGGTTACCAAGAGACCCAGTACTTC. Translating it yields CASSSGTGYQETQYF.

The chain is built from TRBV7-9 and TRBJ1-2; 10 nucleotides agree with TRBD1. Trimming removed 6 bases from V and 7 bases from J; junction bases left unmatched: 14. This CDR3 spans 16 amino acids. Germline loops: CDR1 SEHNR, CDR2 FQNEAQ (reference sequence). This CDR3 reads CASRSGTGEFFGGYTF. In nucleotides, the CDR3 is TGTGCCAGCAGATCCGGGACAGGGGAATTTTTTGGTGGCTACACCTTC.